The rows below give T cell receptor beta chains drawn from one sample of a study of beta chain features in type 1 diabetes. Measured with immunoSEQ multiplex PCR; TCRdb has only the in-frame clones, and not every one. This sample carries around 150,000 clones, 10% of them seen once, and the ten largest clones take more than 0.4%. Sequenced: central memory CD4+ T cells from blood. Receptors were obtained from a young man with type 1 diabetes. Each CDR3 is given without its conserved first and last residue.

v_gene	j_gene	CDR3aa
TRBV28	TRBJ1-5	ASPGQGGQPQH
TRBV30	TRBJ2-7	AWMGPILNEQY
TRBV13	TRBJ2-3	ASSSPRLGADTQY
TRBV18	TRBJ2-2	ASSPLSRAGELF
TRBV9	TRBJ1-1	ASSVVTANTEAF
TRBV2	TRBJ1-1	ASSVRNTEAF
TRBV18	TRBJ2-2	ASSPAGLRTTGELF
TRBV18	TRBJ2-7	ASSPPGRAYEQY
TRBV30	TRBJ1-5	AWSVAGGSNQPQH
TRBV7-9	TRBJ2-7	ASSKGQGKY
TRBV10-3	TRBJ2-7	ATSPGQGQYEQY
TRBV7-9	TRBJ2-5	ASSFREASETQY
TRBV30	TRBJ1-4	AWSRKGQGVISGWRTNEKLF
TRBV5-1	TRBJ2-3	ASRPGTSGRHTDTQY
TRBV9	TRBJ1-4	ASSMGQGVGEKLF
TRBV28	TRBJ2-3	ASRIVGTQY
TRBV6-5	TRBJ2-1	ASRQDYEQF
TRBV5-6	TRBJ2-5	ASSPGTSQETQY
TRBV6-1	TRBJ1-1	ASSVMTQDTEAF
TRBV9	TRBJ2-1	ASSVGLAGIEQF
TRBV29-1	TRBJ1-1	SVSGQGGRRDTEAF
TRBV25-1	TRBJ1-1	ASIWADGNTEAF
TRBV4-2	TRBJ2-5	ASSLAQPIGAQY
TRBV30	TRBJ2-7	AWGRDRYEQY
TRBV7-9	TRBJ1-5	ASSSSEWWTGGNQPQH
TRBV27	TRBJ2-7	ASSSGDRVYEQY
TRBV25-1	TRBJ1-1	ASTLSGGYAEAF
TRBV18	TRBJ1-2	ASSPSTDNYGYT
TRBV5-1	TRBJ2-3	ASSTEGTDTQY
TRBV18	TRBJ2-7	ASSLNRISSYEQY
TRBV7-8	TRBJ2-7	ASSRDTYEQY
TRBV28	TRBJ2-5	ASSLGGAETQY
TRBV18	TRBJ1-5	ASSPQGDASQPQH
TRBV5-6	TRBJ2-5	ATGPGRRQETQY
TRBV18	TRBJ2-1	ASSPSGLAGGTEQF
TRBV28	TRBJ2-2	ASSRQDFNTGELF
TRBV28	TRBJ2-3	ASTSSSGRAGADTQY
TRBV10-3	TRBJ2-2	AISELNPGQGQSGELF
TRBV25-1	TRBJ2-7	ASQTSGYEQY
TRBV5-6	TRBJ2-5	ASRGDRYQETQY
TRBV5-1	TRBJ2-6	ASSSDGSSGANVLT
TRBV9	TRBJ2-5	ASSVGEYQETQY
TRBV28	TRBJ2-7	ASSKITNEQY
TRBV6-8	TRBJ2-7	ARSGTGY
TRBV5-1	TRBJ2-6	ASSYSGANVLT
TRBV5-1	TRBJ2-2	ASSPIRDSQSNTGELF
TRBV18	TRBJ2-5	ASSPPSGRETQY
TRBV7-9	TRBJ2-5	ASSLWEAHGPSRETQY
TRBV11-3	TRBJ2-5	ASSLQGVQETQY
TRBV6-5	TRBJ2-7	ASSSDLGDRRN
TRBV19	TRBJ2-2	ASLPLQGVPGELF
TRBV4-3	TRBJ1-4	ASSQDYRGRGEKLF
TRBV18	TRBJ2-5	ASSPPSGLETQY
TRBV30	TRBJ2-1	AWNGGGEQF
TRBV15	TRBJ2-5	ATSRLRGQGLQETQY
TRBV29-1	TRBJ1-1	SVVSPGMNTEAF
TRBV5-6	TRBJ2-2	ASSYNRGSGAGELF
TRBV27	TRBJ2-1	ASSPLQGPYNEQF
TRBV7-2	NA	ASSSRPSTRTAYEQY